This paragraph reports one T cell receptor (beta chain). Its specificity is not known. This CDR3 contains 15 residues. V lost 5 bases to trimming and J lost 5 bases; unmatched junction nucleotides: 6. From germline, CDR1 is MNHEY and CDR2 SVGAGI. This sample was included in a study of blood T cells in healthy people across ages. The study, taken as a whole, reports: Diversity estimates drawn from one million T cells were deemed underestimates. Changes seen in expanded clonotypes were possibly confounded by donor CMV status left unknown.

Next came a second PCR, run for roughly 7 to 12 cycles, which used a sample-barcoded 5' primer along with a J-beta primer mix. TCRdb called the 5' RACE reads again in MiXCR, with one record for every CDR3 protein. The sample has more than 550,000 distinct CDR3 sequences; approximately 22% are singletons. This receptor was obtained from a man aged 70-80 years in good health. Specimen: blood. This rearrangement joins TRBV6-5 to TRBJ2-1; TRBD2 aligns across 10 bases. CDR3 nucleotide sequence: TGTGCCAGCAGTCCTAGCGGGAGAGTGGACAATGAGCAGTTCTTC. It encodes CASSPSGRVDNEQFF.